The 7 T cell receptor beta chains presented below share a single source sample, sequenced in a study of cytomegalovirus exposure and HLA in healthy donors. With 60 Vbeta and 13 Jbeta primers, the PCR was carried out. Clones were sequenced by immunoSEQ multiplex PCR, and TCRdb holds only the in-frame ones, with some missing. The table shows 90,000 or so clones, with roughly 80% occurring only once. The specimen sequenced was PBMCs. Every receptor here comes from a man aged 50 or older in good health and CMV-seropositive.

In its sample, this clone was seen once. This sequence joins TRBV19 and TRBJ2-1; 9 nucleotides match TRBD1. The junction had 13 bases not matched to a gene; V was cut back by 6 bases and J by 7 bases. This CDR3 has 16 amino acids. Germline values: CDR1 LNHDA, CDR2 SQIVND (reference sequence). CDR3 sequence (DNA): TGTGCCAGTAGCCAGACAGGGGGTAAGACTTGGAATGAGCAGTTCTTC. Amino acid sequence: CASSQTGGKTWNEQFF.

This clone appeared once. V and J are TRBV10-3 and TRBJ2-3, with a possible D match to TRBD2 (6 bases). The CDR3 spans 15 residues. Germline V lookup: CDR1 ENHRY, CDR2 SYGVKD. The germline V and J ends were trimmed by 4 bases and 0 bases, with 11 bases remaining between them. CDR3 amino acids: CAISGGETSTDTQYF. The CDR3 nucleotides read TGTGCCATCAGTGGGGGGGAGACTAGCACAGATACGCAGTATTTT.

This chain uses TRBV7-8 with TRBJ2-3; D uncertain. Trimming took 6 bases from V and 2 from J, leaving 3 bases between them. The CDR3 covers 11 residues. From germline, CDR1 is SGHVS and CDR2 FQNEAQ. The CDR3 region is CASRLTDTQYF. The DNA for the CDR3 is TGTGCCAGCAGACTCACAGATACGCAGTATTTT.

This clone was found a few times. CDR3 amino acids: CASSSRPHSTDTQYF. CDR3 sequence (DNA): TGTGCCAGCAGCTCGAGGCCGCATAGCACAGATACGCAGTATTTT. The chain recombines TRBV5-8 with TRBJ2-3; D not certain. The germline V and J ends were trimmed by 3 bases and 0 bases, with 11 bases remaining between them. The CDR3 is made up of 15 amino acids. Germline V gene lookup returns CDR1 SGHTS and CDR2 YDEGEE. The full variable domain, in which reference TRBV5-8 and TRBJ2-3 provide the parts outside the CDR3, is EAGVTQSPTHLIKTRGQQATLRCSPISGHTSVYWYQQALGLGLQFLLWYDEGEERNRGNFPPRFSGRQFPNYSSELNVNALELEDSALYLCASSSRPHSTDTQYFGPGTRLTVL.

The rearrangement uses TRBV1 and TRBJ1-2; whether TRBD1, the table's D call, matches the DNA was not checked. TRBV1 is listed as a pseudogene. CDR3 length equals 14 residues. For the CDR3, the DNA is TGCACCAGCAGCCCGGACAGGGAGAACTATGGCTACACCTTC. Encoded protein: CTSSPDRENYGYTF.

This chain connects TRBV30 to TRBJ2-7; TRBD2 agrees at 9 bases. Germline CDR1 and CDR2: GTSNPN and SVGIG (reference sequence). The ends lost 2 bases at V and 7 bases at J; junction bases unmatched: 15. The CDR3 is 16 residues long. The CDR3 region is CAWSLGVAGATGEQYF. CDR3 DNA: TGTGCCTGGAGTTTGGGGGTAGCGGGAGCCACCGGGGAGCAGTACTTC.

The chain joins TRBV19 to TRBJ2-2; TRBD2 matches 9 bases. Per germline, CDR1 LNHDA and CDR2 SQIVND (reference sequence). The CDR3 sequence is 14 residues long. Trimming took 10 bases from V and 4 from J; bases not matched to a gene: 7. CDR3 sequence: CATGREGPTGELFF. CDR3 DNA sequence: TGTGCCACGGGGCGGGAGGGCCCCACCGGGGAGCTGTTTTTT.